Listed below are T cell receptor beta chains from one sample, sequenced in a study of CD8 T cells in ankylosing spondylitis. TCRdb used MiXCR to reprocess the 5' RACE reads, holding one entry per CDR3 protein. The table lists about 310,000 distinct CDR3 sequences, around 20% of them singletons. Sequencing used blood, either unsorted or a sorted T cell fraction (not recorded which). The receptors here all came from a female donor with ankylosing spondylitis or in good health (not recorded which). Each CDR3 is given with its conserved first and last residue. The D gene is left open where the match is weak. Expanded clones get a size class; other rows say once, few or many, or leave the size out.

- | TRBJ1-1 | many | TRBV29-1 | TGCAGCGTTGATGGCCCCTCGCCGGGGACTGAAGCTTTCTTT | CSVDGPSPGTEAFF
- | TRBJ1-1 | - | TRBV6-2/TRBV6-3 | TGTGCCAGCAGCAGACTCGCGGGGACTGAAGCTTTCTTT | CASSRLAGTEAFF
TRBD1 | TRBJ2-7 | few | TRBV11-2 | TGTGCCAGCAGCTTAGGGGGTGGGACAGCCTCCTACGAGCAGTACTTC | CASSLGGGTASYEQYF
TRBD2 | TRBJ2-1 | few | TRBV7-2 | TGTGCCAGCATCACCCGGACTAGGCGGTACAATGAGCAGTTCTTC | CASITRTRRYNEQFF
TRBD1 | TRBJ2-2 | - | TRBV19 | TGTGCCAGTAGACCTTTTACAGGGGACGGGGAGCTGTTTTTT | CASRPFTGDGELFF
- | TRBJ2-4 | - | TRBV24-1 | TGTGCCACCAGTGATTCGGACAGAGGTGTGAGAAGCCGGTGCATTCAGTACTTC | CATSDSDRGVRSRCIQYF
TRBD1 | TRBJ2-2 | few | TRBV29-1 | TGCAGCGTTGAAAGGGACAGGGGAACCGGGGAGCTGTTTTTT | CSVERDRGTGELFF
- | TRBJ1-3 | - | TRBV20-1 | TGCAGTGCTAGAGATCCACGCGTTCACATGTATTTT | CSARDPRVHMYF
- | TRBJ2-4 | once | TRBV7-2 | TGTGCCAGCAGCCTGGCCAGGGGGGGCATTCAGTACTTC | CASSLARGGIQYF
- | TRBJ2-2 | few | TRBV20-1 | TGCAGTGTCAGAGGGCCGGGGGACACCGGGGAGCTGTTTTTT | CSVRGPGDTGELFF
TRBD1 | TRBJ1-1 | - | TRBV12-3/TRBV12-4 | TGTGCCAGCAGGGAACAGGGGGGGAAGACTGAAGCTTTCTTT | CASREQGGKTEAFF
TRBD1 | TRBJ2-7 | many | TRBV10-3 | TGTGCCATCAGTCCCGGACAGGGTTCCAACGAGCAGTACTTC | CAISPGQGSNEQYF
- | TRBJ1-5 | - | TRBV20-1 | TGCAGTGCTAGGGAACAGGGTGAAGGACAGTCCCAGCATTTT | CSAREQGEGQSQHF
TRBD1 | TRBJ2-7 | - | TRBV25-1 | TGTGCCAGCAGAGAGCGGACAGGGGGCTATGAGCAGTACTTC | CASRERTGGYEQYF
TRBD2 | TRBJ2-1 | - | TRBV5-6 | TGTGCCAGCAGCGGAGCGGGAGTACTCTCCTACAATGAGCAGTTCTTC | CASSGAGVLSYNEQFF
- | TRBJ2-1 | - | TRBV24-1 | TGTGCCACCAGTCGACGGCGGGGTGAGCAGTTCTTC | CATSRRRGEQFF
- | TRBJ2-7 | few | TRBV20-1 | TGCAGTGCTAGCCTTCAACAGTACGAGCAGTACTTC | CSASLQQYEQYF
- | TRBJ2-7 | few | TRBV20-1 | TGCAGTGCTGGGACTTCCTACGAGCAGTACTTC | CSAGTSYEQYF
- | TRBJ2-1 | - | TRBV28 | TGTGCCAGCAGTTTCCCCGGTAGGGGGAATGAGCAGTTCTTC | CASSFPGRGNEQFF
- | TRBJ2-3 | few | TRBV4-3 | TGCGCCAGCAGCCAAAGTCGCTTCCCAGATACGCAGTATTTT | CASSQSRFPDTQYF
TRBD2 | TRBJ2-3 | - | TRBV19 | TGTGCCACCTCTAGCGGGAGTTATTCAGATACGCAGTATTTT | CATSSGSYSDTQYF
- | TRBJ2-5 | few | TRBV7-6 | TGTGCCAGCAGCCTGTACCAAGAGACCCAGTACTTC | CASSLYQETQYF
- | TRBJ2-3 | - | TRBV3-1 | TGTGCCAGCAGCCCCGGCTGGGGGGAAGATACGCAGTATTTT | CASSPGWGEDTQYF
- | TRBJ2-1 | - | TRBV28 | TGTGCCAGCAGTGACCATGGGCTAAGCAATGAGCAGTTCTTC | CASSDHGLSNEQFF
- | TRBJ2-7 | - | TRBV6-5 | TGTGCCAGCAGTTCCAGCGGCGGGGAGCCCCTCTACGAGCAGTACTTC | CASSSSGGEPLYEQYF
TRBD1 | TRBJ2-7 | few | TRBV6-2/TRBV6-3 | TGTGCCAGCTCGGCGGGTTTGACAGGGGTCTACGAGCAGTACTTC | CASSAGLTGVYEQYF
TRBD1 | TRBJ1-1 | many | TRBV7-9 | TGTGCCAGCAGCTTTTGGCAGGGGGACGACCTGAACACTGAAGCTTTCTTT | CASSFWQGDDLNTEAFF
TRBD2 | TRBJ2-3 | - | TRBV6-5 | TGTGCCAGCAGTTACGGGCTAGCGGGAGGGAATACGCAGTATTTT | CASSYGLAGGNTQYF
- | TRBJ1-1 | - | TRBV12-3/TRBV12-4 | TGTGCCAGCAGTCGCCAGGGTGGGATGATAGAAGCTTTCTTT | CASSRQGGMIEAFF
- | TRBJ2-2 | few | TRBV9 | TGTGCCAGCAGCGTAGGATACATCGGGGAGCTGTTTTTT | CASSVGYIGELFF
- | TRBJ2-1 | many | TRBV7-9 | TGTGCCAGCAGCCCGTCAGGACTCGGGCAGTTCTTC | CASSPSGLGQFF
- | TRBJ2-1 | - | TRBV29-1 | TGCAGCGTTGACGAGGGGGGTGAGCAGTTCTTC | CSVDEGGEQFF
- | TRBJ2-1 | many | TRBV10-2 | TGCGCCAGCAGTGAGCCGGGGAGTGAGCAGTTCTTC | CASSEPGSEQFF
- | TRBJ2-7 | - | TRBV6-1 | TGTGCCAGCACCGGAGGGTTAAGGGGCTACGAGCAGTACTTC | CASTGGLRGYEQYF
- | TRBJ2-1 | few | TRBV7-9 | TGTGCCAGCAGCCCATACCGGACTACGGTACCCCACGAGCAGTTCTTC | CASSPYRTTVPHEQFF
- | TRBJ2-3 | - | TRBV11-2 | TGTGCCAGCAGCTTAGAACGACTGACTGGGACGCAGTATTTT | CASSLERLTGTQYF
TRBD2 | TRBJ2-7 | - | TRBV20-1 | TGCACCGGACTAGCGGGAGGGGAGCAGTACTTC | CTGLAGGEQYF
TRBD1 | TRBJ1-1 | - | TRBV25-1 | TGTGCCAGCAGTGCCCCGACAGGGCACACTGAAGCTTTCTTT | CASSAPTGHTEAFF
TRBD1 | TRBJ1-6 | - | TRBV30 | TGTGCCTGGAGTCAGAACAGGGGGTCCGATTCACCCCTCCACTTT | CAWSQNRGSDSPLHF
- | TRBJ2-1 | few | TRBV6-5 | TGTGCCAGCAGTTCAAGACAGGGGGGACTAGCTTTTTATGAGCAGTTCTTC | CASSSRQGGLAFYEQFF
- | TRBJ1-2 | many | TRBV29-1 | TGCAGCGTTGAAGCGGGCCGAGGGAATGGCTACACCTTC | CSVEAGRGNGYTF
- | TRBJ1-4 | few | TRBV12-3/TRBV12-4 | TGTGCCAGCAGGGCCGGGCCGTCGTTAAAACTGTTTTTT | CASRAGPSLKLFF
TRBD1 | TRBJ2-5 | - | TRBV11-1 | TGTGCCAGCAGCCTAATTACCTTCCAAAGACAGGGTTCCGTGTGGACCCAGTACTTC | CASSLITFQRQGSVWTQYF
- | TRBJ2-1 | few | TRBV5-1 | TGCGCCAGCAGCTCCCAGGTCGCAAGGAACAATGAGCAGTTCTTC | CASSSQVARNNEQFF
- | TRBJ2-1 | few | TRBV7-2 | TGTGCCAGCAGCCCCGGACTGGGGCCCAATGAGCAGTTCTTC | CASSPGLGPNEQFF
TRBD2 | TRBJ2-3 | - | TRBV10-1 | TGCGCCAGCAGCCGCGGGACTAGCACCACAGATACGCAGTATTTT | CASSRGTSTTDTQYF
TRBD1 | TRBJ2-1 | once | TRBV7-9 | TGTGCCAGCAGCTCCGACAGGGGGCCGGGAAATGAGCAGTTCTTC | CASSSDRGPGNEQFF